This record looks at one TCR beta chain sequence and its context. This specimen belongs to a study of blood T cell repertoires in COVID-19. On the study more broadly: Samples representing acute and convalescent COVID-19 were sourced from the United States, Italy and Spain. T cells, B-cell-depleted T cells, or PBMCs supplied cDNA or gDNA.

Enrolment of Seattle patients took place during active infection, and they were followed longitudinally. Data came from immunoSEQ multiplex PCR; TCRdb stores just in-frame clones and leaves some out. This sample has 100,000 to 150,000 clones; around 74% occur once, and the top ten carry approximately 5.9%. The CDR3 is 12 residues long. The germline V gene encodes CDR1 MDHEN and CDR2 SYDVKM. With 4 bases removed from V and 1 base from J, the gap between germline ends came to 4 bases. The rearrangement links TRBV28 to TRBJ1-1, with D unresolved. This clonotype was sampled from an elderly man with COVID-19, enrolled during active disease. What was sequenced was peripheral blood. Here the CDR3 reads CASSSGNTEAFF. The CDR3 DNA sequence: TGTGCCAGCAGTTCCGGGAACACTGAAGCTTTCTTT.